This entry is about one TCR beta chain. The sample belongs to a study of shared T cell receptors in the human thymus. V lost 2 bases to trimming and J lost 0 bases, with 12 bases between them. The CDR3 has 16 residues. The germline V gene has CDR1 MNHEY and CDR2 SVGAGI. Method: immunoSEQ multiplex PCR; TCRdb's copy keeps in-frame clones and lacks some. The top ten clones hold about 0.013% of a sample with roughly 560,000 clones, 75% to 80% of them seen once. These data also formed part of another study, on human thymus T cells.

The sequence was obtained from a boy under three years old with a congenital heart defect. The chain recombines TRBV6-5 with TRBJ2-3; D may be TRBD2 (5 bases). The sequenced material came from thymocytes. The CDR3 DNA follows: TGTGCCAGCAGTTACCGTACCTGGACTAGCACAGATACGCAGTATTTT. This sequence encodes CASSYRTWTSTDTQYF.